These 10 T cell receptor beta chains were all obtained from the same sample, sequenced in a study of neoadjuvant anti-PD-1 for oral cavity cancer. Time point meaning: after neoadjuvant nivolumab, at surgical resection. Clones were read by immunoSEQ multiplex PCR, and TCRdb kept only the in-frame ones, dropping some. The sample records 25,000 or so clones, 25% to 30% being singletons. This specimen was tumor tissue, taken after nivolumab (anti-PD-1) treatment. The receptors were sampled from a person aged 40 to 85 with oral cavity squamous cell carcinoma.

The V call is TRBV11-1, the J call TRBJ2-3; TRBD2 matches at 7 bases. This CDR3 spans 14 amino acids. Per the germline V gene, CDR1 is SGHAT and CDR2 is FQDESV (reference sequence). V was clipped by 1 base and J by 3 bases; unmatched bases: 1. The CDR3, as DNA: TGTGCCAGCAGCTTAGGGGGGGGGACAGATACGCAGTATTTT. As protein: CASSLGGGTDTQYF. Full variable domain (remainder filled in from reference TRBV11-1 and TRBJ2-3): EAEVAQSPRYKITEKSQAVAFWCDPISGHATLYWYRQILGQGPELLVQFQDESVVDDSQLPKDRFSAERLKGVDSTLKIQPAELGDSAMYLCASSLGGGTDTQYFGPGTRLTVL.

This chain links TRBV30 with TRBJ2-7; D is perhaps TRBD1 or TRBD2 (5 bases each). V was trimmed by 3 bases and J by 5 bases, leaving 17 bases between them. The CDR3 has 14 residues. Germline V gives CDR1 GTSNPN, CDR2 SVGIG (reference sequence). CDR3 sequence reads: CAWSRGQGSNEQYF. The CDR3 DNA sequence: TGTGCCTGGAGCCGGGGCCAGGGTTCCAACGAGCAGTACTTC. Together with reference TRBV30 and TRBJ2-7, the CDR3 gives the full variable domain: SQTIHQWPATLVQPVGSPLSLECTVEGTSNPNLYWYRQAAGRGLQLLFYSVGIGQISSEVPQNLSASRPQDRQFILSSKKLLLSDSGFYLCAWSRGQGSNEQYFGPGTRLTVT.

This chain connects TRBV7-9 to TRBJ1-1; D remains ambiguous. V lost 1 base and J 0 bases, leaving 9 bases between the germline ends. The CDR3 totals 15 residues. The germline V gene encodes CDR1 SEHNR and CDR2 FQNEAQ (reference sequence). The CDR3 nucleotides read TGTGCCAGCAGCTTAGGGCGAGGTATGAACACTGAAGCTTTCTTT. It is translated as CASSLGRGMNTEAFF.

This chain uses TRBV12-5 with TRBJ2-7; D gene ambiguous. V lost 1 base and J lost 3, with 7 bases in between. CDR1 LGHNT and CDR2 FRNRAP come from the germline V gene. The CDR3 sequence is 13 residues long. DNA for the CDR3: TGTGCTAGTGGTTTGGCCCCCGGCTACGAGCAGTACTTC. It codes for CASGLAPGYEQYF.

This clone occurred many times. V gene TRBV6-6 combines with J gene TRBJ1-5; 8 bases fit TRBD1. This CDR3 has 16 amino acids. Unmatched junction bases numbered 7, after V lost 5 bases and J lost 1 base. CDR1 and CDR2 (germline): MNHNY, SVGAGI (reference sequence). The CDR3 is CASSAWDRISNQPQHF. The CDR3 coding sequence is TGTGCCAGCAGTGCCTGGGACAGGATCAGCAATCAGCCCCAGCATTTT.

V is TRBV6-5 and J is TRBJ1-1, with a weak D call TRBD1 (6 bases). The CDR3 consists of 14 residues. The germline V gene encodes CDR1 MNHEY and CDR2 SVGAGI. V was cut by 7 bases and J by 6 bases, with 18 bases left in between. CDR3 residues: CASTNSWGLSEAFF. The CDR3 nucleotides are TGTGCCAGCACAAACTCCTGGGGGCTCTCTGAAGCTTTCTTT.

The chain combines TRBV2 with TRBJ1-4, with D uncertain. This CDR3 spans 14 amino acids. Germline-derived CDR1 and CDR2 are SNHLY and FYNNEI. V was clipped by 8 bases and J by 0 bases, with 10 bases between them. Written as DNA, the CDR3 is TGTGCCAGCGCCCCCTGGACAACTAATGAAAAACTGTTTTTT. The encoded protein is CASAPWTTNEKLFF.

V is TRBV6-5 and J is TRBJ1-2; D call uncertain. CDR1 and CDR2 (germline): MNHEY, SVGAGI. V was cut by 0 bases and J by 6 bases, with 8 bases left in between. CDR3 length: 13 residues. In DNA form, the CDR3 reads TGTGCCAGCAGTTACTCGGGGTATCATGGCTACACCTTC. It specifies CASSYSGYHGYTF.

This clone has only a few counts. CDR3: CASSRLQGSYNEQFF. CDR3 sequence (DNA): TGTGCCAGCAGCCGTCTCCAAGGCTCCTACAATGAGCAGTTCTTC. The rearrangement links TRBV7-3 to TRBJ2-1; D gene ambiguous. Per the germline V gene, CDR1 is SGHTA and CDR2 is FQGTGA. CDR3 length: 15 residues. V lost 5 bases and J 0 bases, leaving 11 bases between the germline ends.

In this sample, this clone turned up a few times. The DNA of the CDR3 is TGTGCCTGGAGAGGGGATAATCAGCCCCAGCATTTT. The encoded protein is CAWRGDNQPQHF. The chain recombines TRBV30 with TRBJ1-5; D is possibly TRBD1 (5 bases). V dropped 3 bases and J dropped 4 bases, with 7 bases sitting between them. The germline CDR1 and CDR2 sequences are GTSNPN and SVGIG (reference sequence). This CDR3 spans 12 amino acids.